The 8 T cell receptor beta chains below come from one sample, sequenced in a study of shared clonotypes between healthy human individuals. TCRdb's copy holds only in-frame clones and misses some; the assay was immunoSEQ multiplex PCR. Of roughly 520,000 clones in the sample, approximately 95% were seen once. Sequenced input: naive CD4+ T cells sorted from blood. Subset in this sample: CD45RA+ positively selected. These TCRs come from a woman aged 25 to 39 in good health.

This sequence joins TRBV21-1 and TRBJ1-1. TRBV21-1 is described as a pseudogene. The CDR3 runs to 13 residues. This CDR3 reads CASSKANKLEAFF. The CDR3 nucleotides are TGTGCCAGCAGCAAAGCTAATAAACTTGAAGCTTTCTTT.

CDR3 protein: CASSEAGTGSYNEQFF. The CDR3 DNA follows: TGCGCCAGCAGTGAAGCCGGGACAGGGTCCTACAATGAGCAGTTCTTC. The J gene is TRBJ2-1, the V gene TRBV10-1, with TRBD1 matching 9 bases. V lost 3 bases, J lost 1 base, and 4 bases stayed unmatched. The CDR3 consists of 16 residues. From germline, CDR1 is WNHNN and CDR2 SYGVQD (reference sequence).

The chain couples TRBV5-4 to TRBJ1-1; the D is unclear. Trimming shortened V by 5 bases and J by 0 bases, and 11 bases separated the two germline ends. The CDR3 loop spans 14 amino acids. Germline CDR1 reads SGHNT; CDR2 reads YYREEE (reference sequence). CDR3 sequence: CASRADPMNTEAFF. DNA for the CDR3: TGTGCCAGCAGGGCAGACCCGATGAACACTGAAGCTTTCTTT.

The genes are TRBV11-2 and TRBJ2-1; possibly TRBD2 for D (6 bases). Trimming stripped 5 bases from V and 0 bases from J, with 17 bases between. The CDR3 length is 17 residues. Germline-derived CDR1 and CDR2 are SGHAT and FQNNGV. The DNA of the CDR3 is TGTGCCAGCAGCAGTAGGAGAGCGGGTAGCTCCTACAATGAGCAGTTCTTC. This translates into CASSSRRAGSSYNEQFF.

V and J are TRBV5-1 and TRBJ2-6, with 7 bases lining up with TRBD1. The length of the CDR3 is 16 residues. The germline gives CDR1 SGHRS, CDR2 YFSETQ. V lost 3 bases and J lost 0; bases outside the gene matches: 3. The chain's CDR3 is CASSSTGVSGANVLTF. DNA for the CDR3: TGCGCCAGCAGCTCAACAGGGGTCTCTGGGGCCAACGTCCTGACTTTC.

The chain joins TRBV28 to TRBJ1-5; 7 bases align to TRBD1. J gave up 7 bases and V 6 bases, and 6 bases lay outside the gene matches. CDR3 size: 13 residues. The germline CDR1 and CDR2 sequences are MDHEN and SYDVKM. The CDR3, as DNA: TGTGCCAGCAGACCGAACAGGGGCCAGCCCCAGCATTTT. Its translation is CASRPNRGQPQHF.

The genes are TRBV28 and TRBJ2-1, with TRBD2 matching over 8 bases. CDR1 is MDHEN and CDR2 is SYDVKM in the germline V gene. Unmatched junction bases numbered 14, after V lost 3 bases and J lost 4 bases. The CDR3 is made up of 18 amino acids. The CDR3, as DNA: TGTGCCAGCAGTTTTTTGGCGGGAGGTCCTCCTCGGTACAATGAGCAGTTCTTC. This gives the protein CASSFLAGGPPRYNEQFF.

The J gene is TRBJ2-7, the V gene TRBV29-1; tentative D call: TRBD1 (6 bases). V was shortened by 7 bases and J by 3 bases, with 10 bases between the two germline ends. The CDR3 sequence is 11 residues long. The germline gives CDR1 SQVTM, CDR2 ANQGSEA. The CDR3 DNA is TGCAGCGCACAGGGAAACTACGAGCAGTACTTC. Translated: CSAQGNYEQYF.